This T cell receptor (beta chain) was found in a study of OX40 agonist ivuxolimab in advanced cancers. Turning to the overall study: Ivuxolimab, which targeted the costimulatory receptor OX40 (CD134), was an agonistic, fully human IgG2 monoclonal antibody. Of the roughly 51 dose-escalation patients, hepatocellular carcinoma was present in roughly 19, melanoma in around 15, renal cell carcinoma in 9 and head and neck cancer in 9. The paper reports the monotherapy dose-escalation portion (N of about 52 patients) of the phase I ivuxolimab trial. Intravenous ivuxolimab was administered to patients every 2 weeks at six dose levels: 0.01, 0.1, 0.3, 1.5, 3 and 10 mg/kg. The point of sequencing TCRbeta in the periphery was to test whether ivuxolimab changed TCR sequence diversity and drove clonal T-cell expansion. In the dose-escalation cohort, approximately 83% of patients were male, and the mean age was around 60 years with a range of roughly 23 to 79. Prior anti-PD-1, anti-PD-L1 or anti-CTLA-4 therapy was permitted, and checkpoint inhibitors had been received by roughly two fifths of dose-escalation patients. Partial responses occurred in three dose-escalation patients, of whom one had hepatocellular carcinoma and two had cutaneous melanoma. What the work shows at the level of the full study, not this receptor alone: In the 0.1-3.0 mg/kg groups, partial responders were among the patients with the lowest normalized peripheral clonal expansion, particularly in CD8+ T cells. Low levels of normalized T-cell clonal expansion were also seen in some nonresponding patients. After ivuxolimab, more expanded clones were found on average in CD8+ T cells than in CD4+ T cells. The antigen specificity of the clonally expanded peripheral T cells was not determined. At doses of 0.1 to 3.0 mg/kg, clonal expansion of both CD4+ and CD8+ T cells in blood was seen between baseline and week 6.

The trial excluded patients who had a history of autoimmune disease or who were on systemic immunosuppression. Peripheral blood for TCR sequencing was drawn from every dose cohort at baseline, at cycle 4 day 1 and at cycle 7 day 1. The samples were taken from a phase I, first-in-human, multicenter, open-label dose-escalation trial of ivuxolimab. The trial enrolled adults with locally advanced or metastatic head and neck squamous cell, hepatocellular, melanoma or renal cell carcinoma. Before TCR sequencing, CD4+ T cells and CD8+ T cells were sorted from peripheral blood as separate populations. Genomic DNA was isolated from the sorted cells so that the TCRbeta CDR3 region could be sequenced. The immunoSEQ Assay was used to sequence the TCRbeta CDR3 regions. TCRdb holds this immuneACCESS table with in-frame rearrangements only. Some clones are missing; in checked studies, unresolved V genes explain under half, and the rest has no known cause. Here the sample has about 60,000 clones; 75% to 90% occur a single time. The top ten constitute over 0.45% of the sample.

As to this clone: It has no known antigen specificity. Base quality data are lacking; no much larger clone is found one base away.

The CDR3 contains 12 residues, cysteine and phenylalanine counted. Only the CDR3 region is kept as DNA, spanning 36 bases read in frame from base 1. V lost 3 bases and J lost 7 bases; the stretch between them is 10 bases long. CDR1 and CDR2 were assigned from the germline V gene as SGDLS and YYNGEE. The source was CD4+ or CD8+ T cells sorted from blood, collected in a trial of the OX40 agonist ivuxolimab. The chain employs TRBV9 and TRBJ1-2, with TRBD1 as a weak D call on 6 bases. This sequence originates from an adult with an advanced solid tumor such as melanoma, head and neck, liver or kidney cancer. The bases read TGTGCCAGCAGCGGACAGGTCGGTGGCTACACCTTC. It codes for CASSGQVGGYTF.